These 8 T cell receptor beta chains share one sample of origin, sequenced in a study of vaccination effects on CD4 cells after COVID-19 (dated by TCRdb to 2022 to 2024). These receptors are not linked to any known antigen. After around 10 days of culture, CD4+ T cells were isolated with the EasySep CD4+ T cell isolation kit. Each participant got two doses of an mRNA SARS-CoV-2 vaccine, either BNT162b2 or mRNA-1273. Libraries were constructed by the immunoSEQ multiplex PCR assay. TCRdb limited this immuneACCESS table to in-frame rearrangements with V and J called. A share of clones is missing; checked studies link under half to unresolved V genes, and the rest is unexplained. This sample is represented by 50,000 to 70,000 clones; less than 80% of them were singletons. 2.4% of the sample is in the top ten clones. The specimen was CD4+ T cells from PBMCs cultured without peptide, collected after COVID-19 vaccination. The receptor source for this set is a human donor who received a COVID-19 vaccine.

This chain connects TRBV9 to TRBJ1-2; 9 bases match TRBD1. Germline V lookup: CDR1 SGDLS, CDR2 YYNGEE. The CDR3 is 17 residues long. V was clipped by 0 bases and J by 4 bases; unmatched bases: 10. The CDR3 loop reads CASSVEQGALKVYGYTF. The DNA for the CDR3 is TGTGCCAGCAGCGTAGAACAGGGGGCATTGAAAGTCTATGGCTACACCTTC.

This rearrangement joins TRBV27 to TRBJ2-2; no reliable D call. From germline, CDR1 is MNHEY and CDR2 SMNVEV (reference sequence). This CDR3 region has 15 residues. Trimming pared 3 bases from V and 0 bases from J, leaving 8 bases between. The chain's CDR3 is CASSFDTPNTGELFF. The CDR3 coding sequence is TGTGCCAGCAGTTTTGACACACCGAACACCGGGGAGCTGTTTTTT.

J is TRBJ1-5 and V is TRBV28; D ambiguous. The CDR3 totals 11 residues. In germline, CDR1 is MDHEN, CDR2 SYDVKM. Trimming removed 3 bases at V and 11 bases at J, with 8 bases between. The CDR3 nucleotides read TGTGCCAGCAGTTTTCTGAGCTCCCAGCATTTT. Residues: CASSFLSSQHF.

This clone was seen just once. This chain links TRBV9 with TRBJ2-5, with D perhaps matching TRBD2 (5 bases). Between the trimmed V and J ends, which lost 4 bases and 5 bases, there was a span of 18 bases. This CDR3 is built from 15 residues. Germline V CDR1 and CDR2: SGDLS, YYNGEE. This CDR3 reads CASSSWTGPGETQYF. The DNA of the CDR3 is TGTGCCAGCAGCTCCTGGACTGGACCTGGGGAGACCCAGTACTTC.

This sequence joins TRBV7-2 and TRBJ2-3, with a tentative D call TRBD1 (5 bases). The CDR3 totals 13 residues. CDR1 and CDR2 (germline): SGHTA, FQGNSA. V was shortened by 0 bases and J by 4 bases, with 5 bases between the two germline ends. The CDR3 loop is CASSLAGPDTQYF. The CDR3 DNA is TGTGCCAGCAGCTTAGCGGGGCCAGATACGCAGTATTTT.

The chain employs TRBV5-4 and TRBJ2-2, with a weak D call TRBD2 (6 bases). In germline, CDR1 is SGHNT, CDR2 YYREEE (reference sequence). This CDR3 comprises 14 residues. Trimming took 6 bases from V and 5 from J, leaving 14 bases between them. CDR3 nucleotides: TGTGCCAGCACCCGGAGGGGTGCTACCGGGGAGCTGTTTTTT. Its translation is CASTRRGATGELFF.

A few counts support this clone. The V call is TRBV29-1, the J call TRBJ1-5; no firm D call. Germline V gene lookup returns CDR1 SQVTM and CDR2 ANQGSEA. V shed 7 bases and J shed 6 bases, with 13 bases lying between them. This CDR3 contains 12 residues. Here the CDR3 reads CSALELGQPQHF. The CDR3 DNA sequence: TGCAGCGCTCTTGAGTTGGGTCAGCCCCAGCATTTT.

CDR3 loop: CAWGSTGIAKNIQYF. CDR3 bases: TGTGCCTGGGGATCGACAGGGATAGCCAAAAACATTCAGTACTTC. The rearrangement links TRBV30 to TRBJ2-4, with 7 bases that match TRBD1. Germline CDR1 and CDR2: GTSNPN and SVGIG (reference sequence). The ends lost 5 bases at V and 0 bases at J; junction bases unmatched: 7. CDR3 length equals 15 residues.